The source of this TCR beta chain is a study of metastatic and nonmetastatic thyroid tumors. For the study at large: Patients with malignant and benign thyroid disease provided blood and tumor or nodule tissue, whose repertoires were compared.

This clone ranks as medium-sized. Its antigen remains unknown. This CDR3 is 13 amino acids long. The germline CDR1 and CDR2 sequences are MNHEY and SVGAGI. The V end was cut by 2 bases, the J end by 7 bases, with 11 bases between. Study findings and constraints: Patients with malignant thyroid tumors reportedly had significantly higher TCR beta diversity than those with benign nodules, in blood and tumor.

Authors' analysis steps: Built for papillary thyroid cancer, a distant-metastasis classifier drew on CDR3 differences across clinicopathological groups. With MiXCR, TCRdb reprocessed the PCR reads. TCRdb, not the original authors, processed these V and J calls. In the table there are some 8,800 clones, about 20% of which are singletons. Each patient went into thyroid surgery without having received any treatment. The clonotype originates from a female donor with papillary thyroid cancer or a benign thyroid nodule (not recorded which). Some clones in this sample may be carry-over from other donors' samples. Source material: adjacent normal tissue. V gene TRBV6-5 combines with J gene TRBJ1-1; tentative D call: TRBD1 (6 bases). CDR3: CASSYGGRDEAFF. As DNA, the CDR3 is TGTGCCAGCAGTTACGGGGGGCGCGATGAAGCTTTCTTT.